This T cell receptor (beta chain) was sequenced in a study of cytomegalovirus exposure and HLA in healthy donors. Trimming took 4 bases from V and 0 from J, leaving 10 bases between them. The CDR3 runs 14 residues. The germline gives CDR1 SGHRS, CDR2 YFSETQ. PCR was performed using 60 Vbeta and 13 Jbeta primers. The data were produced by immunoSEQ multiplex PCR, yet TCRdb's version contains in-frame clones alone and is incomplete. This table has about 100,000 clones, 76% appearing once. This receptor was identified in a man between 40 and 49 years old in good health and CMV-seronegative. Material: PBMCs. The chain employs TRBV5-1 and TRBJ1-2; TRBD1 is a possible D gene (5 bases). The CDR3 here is CASSPSGANYGYTF. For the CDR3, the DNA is TGCGCCAGCAGCCCGTCGGGGGCTAACTATGGCTACACCTTC.